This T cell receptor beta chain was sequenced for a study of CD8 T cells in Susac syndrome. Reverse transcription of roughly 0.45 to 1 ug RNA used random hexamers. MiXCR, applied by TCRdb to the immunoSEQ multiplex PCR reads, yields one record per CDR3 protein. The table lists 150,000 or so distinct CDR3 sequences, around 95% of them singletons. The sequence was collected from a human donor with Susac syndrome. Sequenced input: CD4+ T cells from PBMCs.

CDR3 nucleotides: TGCAGTGCTATGAACACTGAAGCTTTCTTT. Protein sequence: CSAMNTEAFF. The chain links TRBV20-1 to TRBJ1-1; D not certain. The CDR3 contains 10 residues. The germline CDR1 and CDR2 sequences are DFQATT and SNEGSKA (reference sequence). V was shortened by 4 bases and J by 0 bases, with 0 bases between the two germline ends.